Sequencing of this TCR beta chain was carried out in a study of control samples from healthy donors and cancer patients. V lost 6 bases, J lost 7 bases, and 7 bases stayed unmatched. Germline CDR1 reads SNHLY; CDR2 reads FYNNEI. This CDR3 contains 14 residues. TCRdb's copy holds only in-frame clones and misses some; the assay was immunoSEQ multiplex PCR. The sample has 95,000 to 130,000 clones, 85% to 90% seen once. The J gene is TRBJ2-1, the V gene TRBV2; 9 nucleotides agree with TRBD2. The sequence was obtained from a woman aged 45-65 years with colorectal cancer. The sequencing sample was made of PBMCs. The CDR3 sequence is CASRTSGARNEQFF. CDR3 DNA: TGTGCCAGCAGGACTAGCGGTGCCAGGAATGAGCAGTTCTTC.